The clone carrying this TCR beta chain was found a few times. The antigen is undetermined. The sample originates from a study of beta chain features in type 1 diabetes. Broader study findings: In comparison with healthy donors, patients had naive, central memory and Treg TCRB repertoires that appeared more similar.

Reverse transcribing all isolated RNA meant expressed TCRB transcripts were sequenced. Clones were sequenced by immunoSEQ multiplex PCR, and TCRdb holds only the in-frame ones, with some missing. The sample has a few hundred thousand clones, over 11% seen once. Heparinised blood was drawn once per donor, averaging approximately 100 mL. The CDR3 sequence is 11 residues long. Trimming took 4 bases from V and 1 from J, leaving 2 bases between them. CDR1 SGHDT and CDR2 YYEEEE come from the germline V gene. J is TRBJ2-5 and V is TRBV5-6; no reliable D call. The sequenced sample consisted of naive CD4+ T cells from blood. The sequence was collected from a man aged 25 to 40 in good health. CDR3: CASSGQETQYF. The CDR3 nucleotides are TGTGCCAGCAGCGGCCAAGAGACCCAGTACTTC.